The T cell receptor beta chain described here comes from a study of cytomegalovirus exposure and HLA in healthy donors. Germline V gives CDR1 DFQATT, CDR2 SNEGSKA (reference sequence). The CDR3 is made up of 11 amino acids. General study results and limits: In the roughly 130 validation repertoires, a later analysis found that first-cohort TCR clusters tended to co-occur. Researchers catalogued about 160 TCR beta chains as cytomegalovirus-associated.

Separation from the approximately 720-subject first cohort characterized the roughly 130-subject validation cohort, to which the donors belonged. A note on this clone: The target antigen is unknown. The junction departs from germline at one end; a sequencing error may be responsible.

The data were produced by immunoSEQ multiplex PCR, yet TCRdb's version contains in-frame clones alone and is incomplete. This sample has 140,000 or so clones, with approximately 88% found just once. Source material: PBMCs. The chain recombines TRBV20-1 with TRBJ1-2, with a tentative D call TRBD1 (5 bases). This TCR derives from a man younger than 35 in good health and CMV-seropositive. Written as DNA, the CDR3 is TGCAGTGCTGGAGACGGGGGAAGCTACACCTTC. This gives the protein CSAGDGGSYTF.